This passage covers 22 T cell receptor beta chains from one sample sequenced in a study of T cells expressing NK-cell markers. TCRdb derives one entry per CDR3 protein from the 5' RACE reads, leaving out DNA. The repertoire shows 150,000 to 160,000 distinct CDR3 sequences; the top ten hold around a third. Sequenced sample: blood T cells: a sorted CD56 or NKG2C T cell subset, CD4+ or CD8+ T cells, or bulk PBMC T cells (not recorded which). These receptors were collected from a woman aged 50 to 60 in good health.

The rearrangement uses TRBV7-6 and TRBJ2-1; TCRdb designates TRBD1, a call that cannot be tested without DNA. This CDR3 is 20 amino acids long. Germline V CDR1 and CDR2: SGHVS, FNYEAQ. CDR3 amino acids: CASSLESAGGLLSSYNEQFF. Drawing the rest from reference TRBV7-6 and TRBJ2-1, the complete variable domain is GAGVSQSPRYKVTKRGQDVALRCDPISGHVSLYWYRQALGQGPEFLTYFNYEAQQDKSGLPNDRFSAERPEGSISTLTIQRTEQRDSAMYRCASSLESAGGLLSSYNEQFFGPGTRLTVL.

The V and J genes are TRBV14 and TRBJ2-7; the TRBD2 assignment by TCRdb is unverifiable without DNA. This CDR3 region has 13 residues. Germline-derived CDR1 and CDR2 are SGHDN and FVKESK. CDR3 sequence: CASSQSGADEQYF. Together with reference TRBV14 and TRBJ2-7, the CDR3 gives the full variable domain: EAGVTQFPSHSVIEKGQTVTLRCDPISGHDNLYWYRRVMGKEIKFLLHFVKESKQDESGMPNNRFLAERTGGTYSTLKVQPAELEDSGVYFCASSQSGADEQYFGPGTRLTVT.

V gene TRBV20-1 combines with J gene TRBJ1-1; TCRdb's D call of TRBD1 is untestable without DNA. Germline V gives CDR1 DFQATT, CDR2 SNEGSKA (reference sequence). This CDR3 has 15 residues. This CDR3 reads CSARAAGHLNTEAFF.

The rearrangement links TRBV11-3 to TRBJ2-1; TCRdb selects TRBD1, and the lack of DNA leaves this call unchecked. Looked up from germline, CDR1 is SGHNT and CDR2 is YENEEA. This CDR3 is 16 amino acids long. This chain's CDR3 is CASSPPGPSSYNEQFF.

The rearrangement uses TRBV4-1 and TRBJ2-5; TCRdb's D call of TRBD1 is untestable without DNA. The CDR3 covers 15 residues. The V gene's germline CDR1 is MGHRA and CDR2 YSYEKL. The CDR3 protein is CASSLIGTSQETQYF.

The rearrangement uses TRBV4-1 and TRBJ1-3. The germline gives CDR1 MGHRA, CDR2 YSYEKL. The CDR3 totals 14 residues. CDR3 residues: CASAGQTSGNTIYF.

The chain couples TRBV18 to TRBJ2-7. The CDR3 loop spans 13 amino acids. Per the germline V gene, CDR1 is KGHSH and CDR2 is LQKENI. The CDR3 is CASSSESSYEQYF. Combining the CDR3 with reference TRBV18 and TRBJ2-7 gives the whole variable domain NAGVMQNPRHLVRRRGQEARLRCSPMKGHSHVYWYRQLPEEGLKFMVYLQKENIIDESGMPKERFSAEFPKEGPSILRIQQVVRGDSAAYFCASSSESSYEQYFGPGTRLTVT.

The chain joins TRBV11-3 to TRBJ2-7; the D gene TCRdb calls, TRBD1, cannot be checked with no DNA. From germline, CDR1 is SGHNT and CDR2 YENEEA. The CDR3 sequence is 15 residues long. CDR3 loop: CASSEDRALSYEQYF.

The chain joins TRBV19 to TRBJ2-1; TCRdb's D call, TRBD1, is unchecked because there is no DNA. Germline V gene lookup returns CDR1 LNHDA and CDR2 SQIVND (reference sequence). This CDR3 has 15 amino acids. The CDR3 spells CASTPVSWGENEQFF.

The genes are TRBV10-3 and TRBJ1-1. CDR3 size: 13 residues. The germline gives CDR1 ENHRY, CDR2 SYGVKD. CDR3 region: CAISESWGTEAFF.

This chain links TRBV7-6 with TRBJ2-2; TCRdb names TRBD2, which stays unverified in the absence of DNA. CDR3 length equals 19 residues. Looked up from germline, CDR1 is SGHVS and CDR2 is FNYEAQ. The CDR3 region is CASSLGIYGELANTGELFF.

This chain joins TRBV29-1 and TRBJ2-7; TCRdb indicates TRBD2, and absent DNA this call remains unverified. There are 13 residues in the CDR3. CDR1 is SQVTM and CDR2 is ANQGSEA in the germline V gene. The CDR3 spells CSVSGQRIYEQYF.

V gene TRBV20-1 combines with J gene TRBJ1-4; lacking DNA, the TRBD1 call made by TCRdb goes unchecked. This CDR3 spans 15 amino acids. Germline V gene sequence: CDR1 DFQATT, CDR2 SNEGSKA (reference sequence). CDR3: CSARDRGDRIEKLFF.

J is TRBJ1-5 and V is TRBV4-2; TCRdb picks TRBD1, but there is no DNA to check that call. The CDR3 is 13 amino acids. CDR1 is LGHNA and CDR2 is YNFKEQ in the germline V gene. CDR3 protein: CASSQALGQPQHF.

J is TRBJ1-5 and V is TRBV9. Germline loops: CDR1 SGDLS, CDR2 YYNGEE. The CDR3 totals 15 residues. CDR3 loop: CASSEYPGPNQPQHF.

The chain carries TRBV27 and TRBJ2-1. CDR1 MNHEY and CDR2 SMNVEV come from the germline V gene (reference sequence). This CDR3 has 14 amino acids. CDR3 amino acids: CASSGETRTNEQFF.

The chain uses TRBV29-1 and TRBJ2-1; the TCRdb D gene call, TRBD2, has no DNA to confirm it. The germline CDR1 and CDR2 sequences are SQVTM and ANQGSEA. The CDR3 is 14 amino acids. The CDR3 here is CSVDPSGKWNEQFF.

V usage is TRBV20-1 and J usage is TRBJ2-3; TCRdb returns TRBD1, unconfirmable since there is no DNA. CDR1 is DFQATT, CDR2 SNEGSKA, per germline (reference sequence). The CDR3 contains 15 residues. This chain's CDR3 is CSARVPTGSTDTQYF.

The chain carries TRBV11-3 and TRBJ2-3. The CDR3 extends over 15 amino acids. CDR1 is SGHNT and CDR2 is YENEEA in the germline V gene. CDR3 in amino acids: CASSPRSPRADTQYF.

The chain's CDR3 is CSVTRTSGRPGELFF. This chain uses TRBV29-1 with TRBJ2-2; TCRdb indicates TRBD2, and absent DNA this call remains unverified. The CDR3 covers 15 residues. The germline V gene has CDR1 SQVTM and CDR2 ANQGSEA.

The gene calls are TRBV12-5 and TRBJ2-1. Germline lookup yields CDR1 LGHNT and CDR2 FRNRAP. The CDR3 has 13 amino acids. This CDR3 is CASGPTPNNEQFF.

J is TRBJ1-1 and V is TRBV18. Germline V gene sequence: CDR1 KGHSH, CDR2 LQKENI. The CDR3 length is 15 residues. Here the CDR3 reads CASSSLTTPNTEAFF.